This T cell receptor (beta chain) was identified during a study of T cell changes during pregnancy in multiple sclerosis (dated by TCRdb to about 2019). A note on the overall study: The study looked at changes in the T cell repertoire across pregnancy in women with multiple sclerosis.

The trim is 8 bases for V and 6 bases for J, with a gap of 17 bases between the germline ends. The germline V gene encodes CDR1 ENHRY and CDR2 SYGVKD. The CDR3 holds 13 amino acids from the cysteine to the phenylalanine. Only the CDR3 portion is preserved as DNA: 39 bases, with reading frame beginning at the first base. About this clone: Its antigen is still unknown. No qualities accompany the bases; no much larger clone lies one base away.

The library came from the immunoSEQ multiplex PCR assay. TCRdb retrieved this table from immuneACCESS and kept in-frame rearrangements only. Not all clones are present; in checked studies, unresolved V genes account for under half, and no reason is known for the remainder. This sample is represented by 95,000 to 110,000 clones; 85% to 95% of them were singletons. 0.78% of the sample is taken by the ten largest. The origin of this receptor is a female donor in good health, enrolled as a control in a pregnancy study. Sequencing was performed on peripheral blood, taken in the third trimester of pregnancy. The chain was built from TRBV10-3 and TRBJ2-7; TRBD2 is perhaps the D gene, given 5 matching bases. The CDR3 sequence is CAIQWAGGAEQYF. In nucleotide form, the sequence is TGTGCCATCCAATGGGCAGGAGGTGCCGAGCAGTACTTC.